What follows is one T cell receptor beta chain and its context. Its antigen is not identified. This sample is drawn from a study of blood T cells in healthy people across ages. Using a J-beta primer mix together with a sample-barcoded 5' primer, a second PCR was run for roughly 7 to 11 cycles. Each CDR3 protein is one row after TCRdb ran MiXCR on the 5' RACE reads. The sample lists roughly 800,000 distinct CDR3 sequences, roughly 50% occurring once. Trimming shortened V by 5 bases and J by 7 bases, and 16 bases separated the two germline ends. The CDR3 is 14 amino acids. The V gene's germline CDR1 is MNHEY and CDR2 SVGAGI. General study results and limits: Estimates of diversity drawn from one million T cells were considered underestimates.

This chain links TRBV6-5 with TRBJ2-3; unclear D gene. The sequence came from a man older than 75 in good health. Input material: blood. The chain's CDR3 is CASSDRSRSHTQYF. CDR3 in DNA: TGTGCCAGCAGTGACCGATCGCGGTCTCATACGCAGTATTTT.